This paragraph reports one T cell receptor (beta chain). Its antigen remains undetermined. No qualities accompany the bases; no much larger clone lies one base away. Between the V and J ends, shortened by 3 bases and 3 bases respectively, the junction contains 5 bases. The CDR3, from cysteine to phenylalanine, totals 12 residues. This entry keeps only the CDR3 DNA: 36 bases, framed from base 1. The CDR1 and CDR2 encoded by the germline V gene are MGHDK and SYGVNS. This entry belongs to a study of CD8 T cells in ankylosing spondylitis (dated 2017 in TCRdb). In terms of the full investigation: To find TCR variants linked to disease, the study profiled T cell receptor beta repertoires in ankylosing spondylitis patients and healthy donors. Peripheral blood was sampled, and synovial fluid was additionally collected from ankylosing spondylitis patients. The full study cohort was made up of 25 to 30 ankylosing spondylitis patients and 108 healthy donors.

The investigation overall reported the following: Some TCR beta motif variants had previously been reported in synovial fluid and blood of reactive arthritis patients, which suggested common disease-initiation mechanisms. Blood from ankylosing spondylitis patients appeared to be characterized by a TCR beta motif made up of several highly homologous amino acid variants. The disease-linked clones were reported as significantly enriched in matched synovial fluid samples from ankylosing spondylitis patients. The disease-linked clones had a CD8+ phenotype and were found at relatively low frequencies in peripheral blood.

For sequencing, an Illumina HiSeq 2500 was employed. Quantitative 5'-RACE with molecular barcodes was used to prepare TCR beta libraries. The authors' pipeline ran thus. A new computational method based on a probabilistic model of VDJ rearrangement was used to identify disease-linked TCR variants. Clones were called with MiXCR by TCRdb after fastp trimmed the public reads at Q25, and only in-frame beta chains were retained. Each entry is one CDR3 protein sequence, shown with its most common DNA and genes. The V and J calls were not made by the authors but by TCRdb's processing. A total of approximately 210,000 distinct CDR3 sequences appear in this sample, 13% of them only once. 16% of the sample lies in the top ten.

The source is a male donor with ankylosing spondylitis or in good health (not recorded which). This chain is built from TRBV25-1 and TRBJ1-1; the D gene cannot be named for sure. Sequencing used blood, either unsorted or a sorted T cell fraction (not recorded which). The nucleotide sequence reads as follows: TGTGCCAGCAGTGACGGTTACACTGAAGCTTTCTTT. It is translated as CASSDGYTEAFF.